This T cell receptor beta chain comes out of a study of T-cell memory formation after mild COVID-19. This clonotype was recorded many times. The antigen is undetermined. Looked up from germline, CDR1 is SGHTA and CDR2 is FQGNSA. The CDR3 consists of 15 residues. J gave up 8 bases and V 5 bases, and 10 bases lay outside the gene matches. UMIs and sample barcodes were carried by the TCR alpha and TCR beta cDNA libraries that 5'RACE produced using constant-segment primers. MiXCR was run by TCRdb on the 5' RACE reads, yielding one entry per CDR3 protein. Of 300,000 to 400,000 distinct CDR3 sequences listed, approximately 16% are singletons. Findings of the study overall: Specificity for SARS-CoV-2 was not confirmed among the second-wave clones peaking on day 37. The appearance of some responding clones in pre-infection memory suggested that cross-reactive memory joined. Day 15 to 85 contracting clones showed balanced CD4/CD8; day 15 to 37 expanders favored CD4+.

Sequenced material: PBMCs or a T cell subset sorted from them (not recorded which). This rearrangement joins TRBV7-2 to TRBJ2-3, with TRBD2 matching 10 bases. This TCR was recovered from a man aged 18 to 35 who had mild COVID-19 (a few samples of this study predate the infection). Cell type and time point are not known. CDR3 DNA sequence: TGTGCCAGCAGCCCCCCGGGACTAGCGCGCGGTACGCAGTATTTT. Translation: CASSPPGLARGTQYF.